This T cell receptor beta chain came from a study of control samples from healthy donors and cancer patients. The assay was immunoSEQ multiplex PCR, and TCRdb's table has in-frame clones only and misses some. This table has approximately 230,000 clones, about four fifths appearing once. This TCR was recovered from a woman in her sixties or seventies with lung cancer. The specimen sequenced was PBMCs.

The chain's CDR3 is CASGTGRSSTIYF. The DNA of the CDR3 is TGTGCCAGCGGGACAGGGAGGTCCTCCACCATATATTTT. The chain has TRBV6-5 and TRBJ1-3; 9 bases match TRBD1. The CDR3 extends over 13 amino acids. The V gene's germline CDR1 is MNHEY and CDR2 SVGAGI. The V and J ends lost 8 bases and 9 bases, in that order; junction bases with no gene match: 8.